Following are 7 T cell receptor beta chains from one sample sequenced in a study of cytomegalovirus exposure and HLA in healthy donors. The PCR employed 60 Vbeta primers together with 13 Jbeta primers. The table came from immunoSEQ multiplex PCR; TCRdb's copy has only in-frame clones and leaves some out. The sample contains about 180,000 clones, approximately 84% of which appear only once. The sequenced sample consisted of PBMCs. These TCRs come from a girl under 18 in good health and CMV-seropositive.

This clone appeared once. V and J are TRBV13 and TRBJ2-7; 9 nucleotides align to TRBD2. V trimming: 3 bases; J trimming: 5 bases; junction bases outside the gene matches: 11. The CDR3 totals 16 residues. Germline V gene data show CDR1 as PRHDT and CDR2 as FYEKMQ (reference sequence). The CDR3 region is CASSFDAGGPRNEQYF. The CDR3 region has the DNA TGTGCCAGCAGCTTTGACGCGGGAGGGCCTAGGAACGAGCAGTACTTC. The full variable domain, completed using reference TRBV13 and TRBJ2-7, is AAGVIQSPRHLIKEKRETATLKCYPIPRHDTVYWYQQGPGQDPQFLISFYEKMQSDKGSIPDRFSAQQFSDYHSELNMSSLELGDSALYFCASSFDAGGPRNEQYFGPGTRLTVT.

The V gene is TRBV5-1, the J gene TRBJ2-7, with D perhaps TRBD2 (6 bases). The V gene lost 0 bases and the J gene lost 0 bases, with 7 bases spanning the gap. CDR1 is SGHRS, CDR2 YFSETQ, per germline. The CDR3 is 14 residues long. The CDR3 DNA sequence: TGCGCCAGCAGCTTGGCCGGGAGCTCCTACGAGCAGTACTTC. As protein: CASSLAGSSYEQYF.

The chain employs TRBV6-6 and TRBJ2-1; 14 bases are a match to TRBD2. With V trimmed by 8 bases and J by 10 bases, 7 bases remained unmatched. CDR3 size: 14 residues. The germline V gene has CDR1 MNHNY and CDR2 SVGAGI (reference sequence). The CDR3 is CASGGLAGGREQFF. Here the CDR3 DNA reads TGTGCCAGCGGAGGACTAGCGGGAGGTAGAGAGCAGTTCTTC.

This clone was picked up one time. The chain uses TRBV18 and TRBJ2-7; TRBD1 agrees at 8 bases. This CDR3 contains 13 residues. Looked up from germline, CDR1 is KGHSH and CDR2 is LQKENI. J gave up 5 bases and V 1 base, and 1 base lay outside the gene matches. CDR3 sequence reads: CASSPLDRDEQYF. As DNA, the CDR3 is TGTGCCAGCTCACCACTGGACAGGGACGAGCAGTACTTC.

The chain carries TRBV7-2 and TRBJ2-7, with D perhaps matching TRBD2 (6 bases). This CDR3 comprises 15 residues. With 0 bases removed from V and 4 bases from J, the gap between germline ends came to 13 bases. CDR1 SGHTA and CDR2 FQGNSA come from the germline V gene. CDR3 in amino acids: CASSLAGGARYEQYF. The CDR3 nucleotides read TGTGCCAGCAGCTTAGCCGGGGGAGCGAGGTACGAGCAGTACTTC.

This chain connects TRBV30 to TRBJ1-1; 11 bases line up with TRBD1. Germline V gene lookup returns CDR1 GTSNPN and CDR2 SVGIG (reference sequence). J lost 3 bases, V lost 0 bases, and 3 bases had no gene match. CDR3 length equals 15 residues. Here the CDR3 DNA reads TGTGCCTGGAGTGTGGGGACAGGGGGAGACACTGAAGCTTTCTTT. Translated: CAWSVGTGGDTEAFF. Looking up the rest from reference TRBV30 and TRBJ1-1 gives the full variable domain: SQTIHQWPATLVQPVGSPLSLECTVEGTSNPNLYWYRQAAGRGLQLLFYSVGIGQISSEVPQNLSASRPQDRQFILSSKKLLLSDSGFYLCAWSVGTGGDTEAFFGQGTRLTVV.

This chain connects TRBV7-2 to TRBJ2-7; 8 nucleotides align to TRBD1. With V trimmed by 2 bases and J by 5 bases, 5 bases remained unmatched. This CDR3 is built from 14 residues. Germline V CDR1 and CDR2: SGHTA, FQGNSA. CDR3 DNA sequence: TGTGCCAGCAGCTTAAGGCAGGGGGCCGACGAGCAGTACTTC. Translated, it gives CASSLRQGADEQYF.